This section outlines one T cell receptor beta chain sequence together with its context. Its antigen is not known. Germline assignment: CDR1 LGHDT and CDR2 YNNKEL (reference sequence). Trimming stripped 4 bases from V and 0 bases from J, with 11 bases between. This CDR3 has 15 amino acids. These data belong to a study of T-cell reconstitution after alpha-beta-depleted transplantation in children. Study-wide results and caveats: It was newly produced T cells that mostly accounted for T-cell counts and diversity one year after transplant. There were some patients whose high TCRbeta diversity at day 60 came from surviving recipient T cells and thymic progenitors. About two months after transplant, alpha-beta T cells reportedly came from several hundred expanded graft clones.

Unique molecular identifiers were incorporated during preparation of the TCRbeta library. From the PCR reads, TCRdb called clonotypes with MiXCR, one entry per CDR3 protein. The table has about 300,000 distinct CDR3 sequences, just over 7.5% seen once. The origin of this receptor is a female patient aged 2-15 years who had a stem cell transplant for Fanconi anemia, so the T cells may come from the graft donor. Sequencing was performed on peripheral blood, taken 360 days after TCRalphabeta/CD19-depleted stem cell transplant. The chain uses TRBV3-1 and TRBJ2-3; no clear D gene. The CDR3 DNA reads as TGTGCCAGCAGCCCCCACGTTGGCAGCACAGATACGCAGTATTTT. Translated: CASSPHVGSTDTQYF.